The present entry profiles one TCR beta chain with its context. What it binds is not known. This CDR3 has 18 residues. Germline assignment: CDR1 MNHEY and CDR2 SVGAGI. Trimming took 2 bases from V and 4 from J; bases not matched to a gene: 12. TCRdb used MiXCR to reprocess the RT-PCR reads, holding one entry per CDR3 protein. The sample holds 650,000 or so distinct CDR3 sequences, around 15% seen once. The data derive from a study of response to subunit inactivated influenza vaccine. General observations from the study: Each seasonal flu vaccination may recruit only limited new T cells, authors suggested.

The chain joins TRBV6-5 to TRBJ1-3; 9 bases are shared with TRBD1. The sequence was obtained from a man between 45 and 60 years old who received an inactivated influenza vaccine. The sample was PBMCs from blood, taken about 14 days before vaccination. CDR3 loop: CASSYTNTGTGRGNTIYF. The CDR3 DNA follows: TGTGCCAGCAGTTACACAAACACTGGGACAGGGCGGGGAAACACCATATATTTT.